Sequencing of this TCR beta chain was carried out in a study of blood T cells in healthy people across ages. Study-level background: About one barcoded beta molecule was captured per two T cells (by template switching).

Sample-barcoded 5' priming and a J-beta primer mix drove a second PCR of about 6 to 12 cycles. TCRdb itself ran the 5' RACE reads through MiXCR, one entry per CDR3 protein. The data show fewer than 700,000 distinct CDR3 sequences, with roughly two fifths seen just once and 25% to 30% held by the top ten. Trimming shortened V by 0 bases and J by 3 bases, and 15 bases separated the two germline ends. The length of the CDR3 is 17 residues. Germline V gives CDR1 LGHDT, CDR2 YNNKEL (reference sequence). This clonotype was detected only a few times. V is TRBV3-1 and J is TRBJ2-4; TRBD2 is a possible D gene (5 bases). The specimen was blood. This receptor was identified in an older man in good health. The CDR3 here is CASSQEGTARVKNIQYF. The CDR3 nucleotides read TGTGCCAGCAGCCAAGAAGGAACCGCGCGGGTCAAAAACATTCAGTACTTC.